This TCR beta chain was captured in a study of T cell repertoires in cytomegalovirus infection. Trimming took 5 bases from V and 2 from J; bases not matched to a gene: 9. Germline V lookup: CDR1 MNHEY, CDR2 SMNVEV (reference sequence). This CDR3 contains 15 residues. TCRdb analysed the reads with MiXCR anew, one entry per CDR3 protein. The sample consists of 250,000 or so distinct CDR3 sequences, about 15% of them appearing once. This sequence was found in a human donor in good health (CMV status not recorded). Some clones in this sample may be carry-over from other donors' samples. Sequenced input: CD8+ T cells from PBMCs. The V and J genes are TRBV27 and TRBJ2-7; 7 nucleotides line up with TRBD1. The CDR3 region is CASSQTGTETYEQYF. DNA for the CDR3: TGTGCCAGCAGTCAGACCGGGACAGAAACCTACGAGCAGTACTTC.